Described below is a single T cell receptor (beta chain) sequence and its context. This CDR3 has 16 residues. CDR1 and CDR2 (germline): SGHVS, FQNEAQ. Trimming at V came to 1 base and at J to 6 bases, leaving 7 bases not matched to a gene. This entry is derived from a study of Tregs in tolerant kidney transplant recipients. This table comes from immunoSEQ multiplex PCR, and its TCRdb copy is limited to in-frame clones, with some not included. The table has 85,000 to 90,000 clones, more than 90% seen once. Unstimulated Tregs (CD4+CD25+CD127-) and CD4+CD25- non-Tregs were sorted from PBMCs. This TCR was recovered from a human donor in good health. The chain recombines TRBV7-8 with TRBJ2-1, with 9 bases matching TRBD2. Specimen: CD8+ T cells from blood. CDR3 protein: CASSLVGLAGINEQFF. DNA of the CDR3: TGTGCCAGCAGCTTAGTTGGGCTAGCGGGAATCAATGAGCAGTTCTTC.